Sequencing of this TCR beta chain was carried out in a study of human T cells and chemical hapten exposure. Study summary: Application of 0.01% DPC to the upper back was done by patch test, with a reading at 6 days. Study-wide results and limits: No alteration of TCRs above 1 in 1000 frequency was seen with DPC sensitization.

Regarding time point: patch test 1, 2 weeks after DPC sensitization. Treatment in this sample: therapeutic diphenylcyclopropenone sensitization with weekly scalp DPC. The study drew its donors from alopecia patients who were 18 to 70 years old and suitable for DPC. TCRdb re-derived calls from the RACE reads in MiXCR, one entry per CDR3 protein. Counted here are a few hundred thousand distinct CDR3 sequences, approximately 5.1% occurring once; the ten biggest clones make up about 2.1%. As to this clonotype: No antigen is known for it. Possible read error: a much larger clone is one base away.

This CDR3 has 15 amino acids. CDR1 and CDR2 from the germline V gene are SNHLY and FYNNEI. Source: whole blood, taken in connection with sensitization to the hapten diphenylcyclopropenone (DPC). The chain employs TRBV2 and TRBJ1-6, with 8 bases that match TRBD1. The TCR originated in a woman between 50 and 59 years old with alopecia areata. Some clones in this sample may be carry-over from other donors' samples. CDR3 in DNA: TGTGCCAGCTGTGAATTCAGGGGGCAAAGTTCACCCCTCCACTTT. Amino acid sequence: CASCEFRGQSSPLHF.